These T cell receptor beta chains were read from a single sample in a study of blood T cell repertoires in COVID-19. Here immunoSEQ multiplex PCR was the method, and the copy in TCRdb shows in-frame clones only, minus some. The sample comprises fewer than 250,000 clones, 92% of which are singletons, and roughly 1.2% rests with the top ten. The sequenced material came from peripheral blood. The receptors here all came from a man aged 25-45 years with acute or convalescent COVID-19. Each CDR3 is given with its conserved first and last residue. The order of the fields is clone size, V gene, J gene, D gene, CDR3 DNA, CDR3 protein. D genes are given only for firm matches. Clone size is not always given. Where it is, it says once, few, many or a class for expanded clones.

>-|TRBV18|TRBJ2-7|-
TGTGCCAGCTCCCGGGTGGTAGCCACCGGGGAGCAGTACTTC
CASSRVVATGEQYF
>once|TRBV15|TRBJ1-5|-
TGTGCCACCAGCAGAGCTCGGACACCAAATCAGCCCCAGCATTTT
CATSRARTPNQPQHF
>-|TRBV2|TRBJ1-1|-
TGTGCCAGCAGCACCCCGGGACAAGTGAACACTGAAGCTTTCTTT
CASSTPGQVNTEAFF
>-|TRBV6-5|TRBJ1-5|-
TGTGCCAGCAGGACATTAGATCAGCCCCAGCATTTT
CASRTLDQPQHF
>once|TRBV14|TRBJ2-6|TRBD2
TGTGCCAGCAGCCAATCGATGGCGGGAGCTGGGGCCAACGTCCTGACTTTC
CASSQSMAGAGANVLTF
>once|TRBV9|TRBJ2-2|TRBD2
TGTGCCAGCAGCGCCTTCGGGACTAGTTTAAGCGGGGAGCTGTTTTTT
CASSAFGTSLSGELFF
>-|TRBV25-1|TRBJ1-1|-
TGTGCCAGCAGTGAATACCGATACAGGGACACTGAAGCTTTCTTT
CASSEYRYRDTEAFF
>-|TRBV5-1|TRBJ2-7|-
TGCGCCAGCAGCTTGGACGGCTACGAGCAGTACTTC
CASSLDGYEQYF
>-|TRBV3-1/TRBV3-2|TRBJ1-1|-
TGTGCCAGCAGCCAAGTCGCGTTGGAGGGGTTAGCTTTCTTT
CASSQVALEGLAFF
>-|TRBV7-3|TRBJ2-1|-
TGTGCCAGCGGTAGCTTCAATGAGCAGTTCTTC
CASGSFNEQFF
>-|TRBV11-2|TRBJ2-1|TRBD2
TGTGCCAGCAGCTTTACAGCGGGAGGGCCGAATGAGCAGTTCTTC
CASSFTAGGPNEQFF
>-|TRBV5-5|TRBJ1-1|TRBD1
TGTGCCAGCGAACCGGGACAGGGAAAGCAAGCTTTCTTT
CASEPGQGKQAFF
>few|TRBV6-5|TRBJ2-1|TRBD2
TGTGCCAGCAGTTTTAGCGGGAGAACCTACAATGAGCAGTTCTTC
CASSFSGRTYNEQFF
>once|TRBV29-1|TRBJ2-5|-
TGCAGCGTTGATTTCATGCAAGAGACCCAGTACTTC
CSVDFMQETQYF
>-|TRBV27|TRBJ2-1|-
TGTGCCAGCAGTTCCCTAGCCATTACCAGCAATGAGCAGTTCTTC
CASSSLAITSNEQFF
>-|TRBV5-1|TRBJ2-1|TRBD2
TGCGCCAGCAGCTTGGGCGGGAGCTCCTACAATGAGCAGTTCTTC
CASSLGGSSYNEQFF
>-|TRBV9|TRBJ1-6|-
TGTGCCAGCAGCGGCACAGGTCTCGGTTCACCCCTCCACTTT
CASSGTGLGSPLHF
>-|TRBV7-6|TRBJ2-3|-
TGTGCCAGCAGCTTCTCAGGGTCGTGGACGCAGTATTTT
CASSFSGSWTQYF
>-|TRBV30|TRBJ2-3|-
TGTGCCTGGAGGGGAGTGGATACGCAGTATTTT
CAWRGVDTQYF
>once|TRBV27|TRBJ1-1|-
TGTGCCAGCAGTGGACGGAGGGGCACTGAAGCTTTCTTT
CASSGRRGTEAFF
>-|TRBV12-3/TRBV12-4|TRBJ2-7|-
TGTGCCAGTGCCAGGGAAAACGAGCAGTACTTC
CASARENEQYF
>-|TRBV5-6|TRBJ1-1|TRBD1
TGTGCCAGCAGCTTCGGGACAGGGTTAGCTTTCTTT
CASSFGTGLAFF
>-|TRBV10-3|TRBJ2-1|TRBD2
TGTGCCATCTCGGGCGGGAGGGTTTACTTTTCCTACAATGAGCAGTTCTTC
CAISGGRVYFSYNEQFF
>-|TRBV18|TRBJ1-1|-
TGTGCCAGCTCACCTCGGTGGGGGGTCGGGACTGAAGCTTTCTTT
CASSPRWGVGTEAFF
>-|TRBV9|TRBJ2-1|TRBD2
TGTGCCAGCAGCGCAACCGGGACTAGCGGCCTAGAGCAGTTCTTC
CASSATGTSGLEQFF
>-|TRBV10-1|TRBJ2-3|-
TGCGCCAGCAGTCCGGCGGGGTTACGACACACAGATACGCAGTATTTT
CASSPAGLRHTDTQYF
>-|TRBV12-5|TRBJ2-3|-
TGTGCTAGTGGTTTGGTATTCGGGCAGGGGTCAGATACGCAGTATTTT
CASGLVFGQGSDTQYF
>once|TRBV28|TRBJ2-1|-
TGTGCCACCCGGCGTGGAGGGGTGGGTTTGATGGATGAGCAGTTCTTC
CATRRGGVGLMDEQFF
>-|TRBV19|TRBJ1-1|-
TGTGCCAGTAGGGCGGCTCTGAACACTGAAGCTTTCTTT
CASRAALNTEAFF
>-|TRBV28|TRBJ1-1|TRBD1
TGTGCCAGCGTGACAGGGGGTGTTAACACTGAAGCTTTCTTT
CASVTGGVNTEAFF
>once|TRBV24-1|TRBJ1-5|TRBD1
TGTGCCACCAGTGATGCACAGGGGGCAAGCAATCAGCCCCAGCATTTT
CATSDAQGASNQPQHF
>-|TRBV28|TRBJ2-7|-
TGTGCCAGCAGCCCGCAGTTCTACGAGCAGTACTTC
CASSPQFYEQYF
>once|TRBV28|TRBJ2-5|-
TGTGCCAGCAGTCTCCGGGCCGGAGGGACCCAGTACTTC
CASSLRAGGTQYF
>-|TRBV11-2|TRBJ2-7|-
TGTGCCAGCAGCTCTGGGGCGGGGAACCCCTACGAGCAGTACTTC
CASSSGAGNPYEQYF
>-|TRBV5-1|TRBJ2-7|-
TGCGCCAGCAGCCCCCGTCTGGAGGGGTCAAGTAACTACGAGCAGTACTTC
CASSPRLEGSSNYEQYF
>once|TRBV5-1|TRBJ2-1|TRBD1
TGCGCCAGCAGAGGGACAGGGCATTTAGATTCTCAAAGCTCCTACAATGAGCAGTTCTTC
CASRGTGHLDSQSSYNEQFF
>-|TRBV5-1|TRBJ1-2|-
TGCGCCAGCAGCTTCGAGGGTTCAGTTGGCTACACCTTC
CASSFEGSVGYTF
>-|TRBV7-3|TRBJ1-2|-
TGTGCCAGCTCCTTATCGGGCAGGGTCGGCTACACCTTC
CASSLSGRVGYTF
>-|TRBV5-1|TRBJ1-3|-
TGCGCCAGCAGCGTTACCCAGGGCCTCTCTGGAAACACCATATATTTT
CASSVTQGLSGNTIYF
>-|TRBV5-5|TRBJ2-5|TRBD1
TGTGCCAGCTGGACAGGGAGAGAGACCCAGTACTTC
CASWTGRETQYF
>-|TRBV28|TRBJ1-2|TRBD1
TGTGCCAGCATCGACAGGGGTATGGATGGCTACACCTTC
CASIDRGMDGYTF
>-|TRBV7-3|TRBJ2-1|TRBD1
TGTGCCAGCAGCTTGGGACAGGGCGCTTTCAATGAGCAGTTCTTC
CASSLGQGAFNEQFF
>-|TRBV7-9|TRBJ2-7|TRBD1
TGTGCCAGCACCATCTTAGGAAATGTGCAGGGGGCCTACGAGCAGTACTTC
CASTILGNVQGAYEQYF
>-|TRBV6-5|TRBJ1-1|TRBD1
TGTGCCAGCAGTTACGTTTCAGGACAGGGGTCTGAAGCTTTCTTT
CASSYVSGQGSEAFF
>-|TRBV20-1|TRBJ2-1|-
TGCAGTGCTAGAAATTTGCGGGAGCAGTTCTTC
CSARNLREQFF
>-|TRBV9|TRBJ1-1|TRBD1
TGTGCCAGCAGCGTAGGGTCCGGACAGGGGGCCAGAGAAGCTTTCTTT
CASSVGSGQGAREAFF